The T cell receptor (beta chain) under discussion was sequenced for a study of T cell responses to AZD1222 COVID-19 vaccine. Germline-derived CDR1 and CDR2 are MNHEY and SMNVEV (reference sequence). The length of the CDR3 is 15 residues. Trimming at V came to 3 bases and at J to 8 bases, leaving 9 bases not matched to a gene. Assay used: immunoSEQ multiplex PCR; TCRdb lists only in-frame clones, some missing. The sample shows over 130,000 clones, less than 95% of them seen only once. The clonotype comes from an adult who received the MenACWY meningococcal vaccine as a control. Sequencing was performed on peripheral blood, taken 28 days after the second dose of the MenACWY control vaccine. The gene calls are TRBV27 and TRBJ2-5; 10 bases align to TRBD1. CDR3 sequence (DNA): TGTGCCAGCAGTTTGACAGGGGGCCTACGAAACACCCAGTACTTC. It encodes CASSLTGGLRNTQYF.